Detailed here is one T cell receptor (beta chain). The CDR3 totals 14 residues. V dropped 6 bases and J dropped 2 bases, with 13 bases sitting between them. Germline V gene lookup returns CDR1 MDHEN and CDR2 SYDVKM. This specimen comes from a study of cytomegalovirus exposure and HLA in healthy donors. For the study at large: A subsequent analysis stated that the 120 or so validation repertoires were run on the same platform as the approximately 700 first-cohort repertoires.

Clones were sequenced by immunoSEQ multiplex PCR, and TCRdb holds only the in-frame ones, with some missing. Of some 150,000 clones listed, approximately 91% are singletons. This sequence was found in a woman between 18 and 29 years old in good health and CMV-seropositive. J is TRBJ1-1 and V is TRBV28, with unresolved D. The source material was PBMCs. CDR3 sequence: CASSPRHVNTEAFF. The DNA of the CDR3 is TGTGCCAGCAGCCCCCGACACGTTAACACTGAAGCTTTCTTT.